What follows is one T cell receptor beta chain and its context. What it binds is not known. The conserved closing phenylalanine or tryptophan is absent in this CDR3, likely reflecting a read error. Patients picked for sequencing had shown CD8+CD57+ cell expansion detected by flow cytometry. The blood sampling took place in patients who had so far received no therapy. The CDR3 is 14 residues long. Germline lookup yields CDR1 SGHTA and CDR2 FQGNSA. V was clipped by 5 bases and J by 8 bases, with 15 bases between them. The TCR beta profiling, which covered VDJ combination and CDR3 sequence, was carried out using genomic DNA as the template. TCRdb processed the reads anew with MiXCR; each CDR3 protein has one entry. The sample has 150,000 to 200,000 distinct CDR3 sequences; about half are singletons. The entry originates in a study of CD8+CD57+ T cells in acquired aplastic anemia. Study-wide points: Patients and controls shared 25 to 30 CD8+ CDR3 sequences, which appeared highly expressed in patients and within their immunodominant clones.

The genes are TRBV7-2 and TRBJ1-4; tentative D call: TRBD1 (5 bases). The TCR comes from a human donor with aplastic anemia. Sequencing used sorted CD4+, CD8+, or CD8+CD57+ T cells (not recorded which) from PBMCs. CDR3 in DNA: TGTGCCAGCAGCATCGACAGAGGCAAAGAAAAACTGTTTCTT. Translating gives CASSIDRGKEKLFL.